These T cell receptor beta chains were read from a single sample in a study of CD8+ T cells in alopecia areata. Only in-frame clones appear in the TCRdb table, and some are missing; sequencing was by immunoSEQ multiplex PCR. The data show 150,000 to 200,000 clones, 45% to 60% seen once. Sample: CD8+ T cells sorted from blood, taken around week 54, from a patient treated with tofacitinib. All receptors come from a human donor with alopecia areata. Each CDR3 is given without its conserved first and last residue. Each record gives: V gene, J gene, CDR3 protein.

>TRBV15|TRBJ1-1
ATSRGSMNTEAF
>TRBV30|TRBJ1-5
AWSEGVTQH
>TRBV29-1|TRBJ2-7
SVEVRGGGFTYEQY
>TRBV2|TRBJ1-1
ASSLISVEAF
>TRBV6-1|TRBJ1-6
ASIGPSSPDSPLH
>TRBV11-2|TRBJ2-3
ASSLASGGTDTQY
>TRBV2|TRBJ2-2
ASSPSVSGELF
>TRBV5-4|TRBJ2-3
ASSLPGTPTDTQY
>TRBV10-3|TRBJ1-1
AISGTGQNTEAF
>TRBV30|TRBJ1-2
AWSEGPWGPGYT
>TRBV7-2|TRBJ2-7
ASSLGRGYEQY
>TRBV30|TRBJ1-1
AWSSGGGAF
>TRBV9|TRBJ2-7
ASSVGADYEQY
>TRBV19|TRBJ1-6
ASSSTGTAGFGSPLH
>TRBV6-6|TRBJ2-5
ASSYRDDKETQY
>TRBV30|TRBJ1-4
AWSEQTNEKLF
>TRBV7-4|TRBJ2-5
ASSHRGHLQETQY
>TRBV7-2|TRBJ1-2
ASSLVGEAYGYT
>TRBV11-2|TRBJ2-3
ASSGRGEGDTQY
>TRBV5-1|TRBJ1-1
ASSLAGEAF
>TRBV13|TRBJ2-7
ASSLDGQGAYEQY
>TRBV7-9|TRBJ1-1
ASSALLGTVPVTEAF
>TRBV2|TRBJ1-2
ASSEGGRSYT